Following are 32 T cell receptor beta chains from one sample sequenced in a study of T cell repertoires in cytomegalovirus infection. MiXCR, run by TCRdb on the reads, gives a single entry per CDR3 protein. The sample gives 200,000 to 300,000 distinct CDR3 sequences, around an eighth of which show up once; 1.5% to 2% is in the top ten. The source material was PBMCs. The receptors shown here come from a human donor in good health (CMV status not recorded). Some clones in this sample may be carry-over from other donors' samples.

This clonotype was seen repeatedly, ten times or more. CDR3 sequence: CASSSTLAGGGEQYF. The CDR3 DNA is TGTGCCAGCAGCTCCACCCTAGCGGGGGGGGGGGAGCAGTACTTC. This chain links TRBV7-2 with TRBJ2-7; 12 bases are shared with TRBD2. The CDR3 length is 15 residues. V lost 4 bases and J lost 7; bases outside the gene matches: 8. Per the germline V gene, CDR1 is SGHTA and CDR2 is FQGNSA.

This clonotype was detected ten times or more. The V call is TRBV7-9, the J call TRBJ1-1, with a possible D match to TRBD1 (6 bases). Trimming took off 2 bases at V and 6 bases at J, with 13 bases between the two ends. The CDR3 totals 14 residues. Per germline, CDR1 SEHNR and CDR2 FQNEAQ (reference sequence). The CDR3 sequence is CASSLSRGRAEAFF. DNA for the CDR3: TGTGCCAGCAGCTTATCGCGGGGGCGAGCTGAAGCTTTCTTT. Based on the CDR3 plus reference TRBV7-9 and TRBJ1-1, the full variable domain is DTGVSQNPRHKITKRGQNVTFRCDPISEHNRLYWYRQTLGQGPEFLTYFQNEAQLEKSRLLSDRFSAERPKGSFSTLEIQRTEQGDSAMYLCASSLSRGRAEAFFGQGTRLTVV.

This clonotype was counted at least ten times. This rearrangement joins TRBV10-3 to TRBJ1-1; a weak D match, TRBD1 (6 bases). CDR3 length: 14 amino acids. Germline V CDR1 and CDR2: ENHRY, SYGVKD. V lost 7 bases and J lost 0, with 12 bases in between. CDR3 sequence reads: CAITRDMMNTEAFF. The CDR3 nucleotides read TGTGCCATCACCAGGGACATGATGAACACTGAAGCTTTCTTT.

Many counts were recorded for this clonotype. V usage is TRBV7-2 and J usage is TRBJ2-3, with 7 positions matching TRBD1. The CDR3 length is 14 residues. V lost 7 bases to trimming and J lost 6 bases; unmatched junction nucleotides: 10. Germline CDR1 and CDR2: SGHTA and FQGNSA. CDR3 coding DNA: TGTGCCAGCACAGGGGGTAGTTGGGGGGATACGCAGTATTTT. Translated, it gives CASTGGSWGDTQYF.

This clonotype has at least ten counts. This chain connects TRBV28 to TRBJ2-3, with a possible D match to TRBD1 (6 bases). The CDR3 runs 16 residues. CDR1 is MDHEN and CDR2 is SYDVKM in the germline V gene. The V gene lost 4 bases and the J gene lost 1 base, with 15 bases spanning the gap. CDR3 region: CASSSPWAGGTDTQYF. The CDR3 coding sequence is TGTGCCAGCAGTTCCCCCTGGGCAGGGGGCACAGATACGCAGTATTTT.

In this sample, this clonotype turned up many times. This chain's CDR3 is CASTPDSLYNEQFF. In DNA, the CDR3 is TGTGCCAGCACCCCGGACAGTCTCTACAATGAGCAGTTCTTC. This chain joins TRBV5-5 and TRBJ2-1, with D possibly matching TRBD1 (6 bases). The V gene lost 6 bases and the J gene lost 3 bases, with 13 bases spanning the gap. Germline V gene data show CDR1 as SGHKS and CDR2 as YYEKEE (reference sequence). The CDR3 is made up of 14 amino acids.

Ten or more counts support this clonotype. The chain recombines TRBV7-2 with TRBJ2-3; TRBD2 agrees at 11 bases. There are 16 residues in the CDR3. The V and J ends lost 5 bases and 5 bases, in that order; junction bases with no gene match: 9. CDR1 and CDR2 (germline): SGHTA, FQGNSA. DNA for the CDR3: TGTGCCAGCAGCCCGTTAGCGGGGGGGCCGATAGATACGCAGTATTTT. Encoded protein: CASSPLAGGPIDTQYF.

At least ten counts were recorded for this clonotype. The V and J genes are TRBV28 and TRBJ2-5; tentatively, D is TRBD1 or TRBD2 (5 bases each). V was pared by 2 bases and J by 5 bases, with 9 bases between. Germline V gene lookup returns CDR1 MDHEN and CDR2 SYDVKM. The CDR3 totals 13 residues. CDR3 in DNA: TGTGCCAGCAGTTTAGGGGGAATGGAGACCCAGTACTTC. This sequence encodes CASSLGGMETQYF.

This clonotype was observed at least ten times. V and J are TRBV19 and TRBJ2-1; 8 bases agree with TRBD2. Germline V gene data show CDR1 as LNHDA and CDR2 as SQIVND (reference sequence). The CDR3 runs 16 residues. V lost 6 bases and J lost 5; bases outside the gene matches: 12. Here the CDR3 reads CASSTGYERGNNEQFF. The CDR3 DNA reads as TGTGCCAGTAGCACAGGGTATGAGCGGGGGAACAATGAGCAGTTCTTC. The full variable domain, its missing parts supplied by reference TRBV19 and TRBJ2-1, is DGGITQSPKYLFRKEGQNVTLSCEQNLNHDAMYWYRQDPGQGLRLIYYSQIVNDFQKGDIAEGYSVSREKKESFPLTVTSAQKNPTAFYLCASSTGYERGNNEQFFGPGTRLTVL.

This sequence joins TRBV28 and TRBJ2-1; 8 nucleotides match TRBD1. The germline V gene has CDR1 MDHEN and CDR2 SYDVKM. V dropped 6 bases and J dropped 0; count of bases not matched to a gene: 10. The CDR3 spans 17 residues. In DNA form, the CDR3 reads TGTGCCAGCAGCTCCGGGACAGGACCCCGCTCCTACAATGAGCAGTTCTTC. Amino acids: CASSSGTGPRSYNEQFF.

The chain has TRBV12-3 or TRBV12-4 and TRBJ1-1; a possible D gene is TRBD1 (5 bases). The CDR3 spans 13 residues. Trimming took off 7 bases at V and 3 bases at J, with 12 bases between the two ends. CDR3 coding DNA: TGTGCCAGCAAACTCGGGGGGGACACTGAAGCTTTCTTT. This encodes CASKLGGDTEAFF.

The CDR3 loop is CASSLAAGLAGGFRNGELFF. CDR3 coding DNA: TGTGCCAGCAGCTTAGCGGCTGGGCTAGCGGGAGGGTTTCGTAACGGGGAGCTGTTTTTT. V gene TRBV7-8 combines with J gene TRBJ2-2; 12 bases align to TRBD2. V shed 0 bases, J shed 7 bases, and the junction held 15 bases outside the gene matches. Germline V gene lookup returns CDR1 SGHVS and CDR2 FQNEAQ. The CDR3 runs 20 residues.

This clonotype was found a few times. This chain uses TRBV2 with TRBJ2-2; TRBD1 is a possible D gene (5 bases). CDR3 size: 13 residues. Germline CDR1 and CDR2: SNHLY and FYNNEI. The V gene lost 6 bases and the J gene lost 1 base, with 6 bases spanning the gap. In nucleotides, the CDR3 is TGTGCCAGCAGGACAGAGAACACCGGGGAGCTGTTTTTT. It is translated as CASRTENTGELFF.

This clonotype was seen ten or more times. V gene TRBV19 combines with J gene TRBJ2-4; TRBD1 matches at 10 bases. This CDR3 region has 14 residues. Germline CDR1 reads LNHDA; CDR2 reads SQIVND (reference sequence). Trimming removed 3 bases from V and 9 bases from J; junction bases left unmatched: 5. CDR3 amino acids: CASSIRQGATIQYF. The CDR3 DNA is TGTGCCAGTAGTATCCGACAGGGGGCTACCATTCAGTACTTC. The entire variable domain, with the rest obtained from reference TRBV19 and TRBJ2-4, is as follows: DGGITQSPKYLFRKEGQNVTLSCEQNLNHDAMYWYRQDPGQGLRLIYYSQIVNDFQKGDIAEGYSVSREKKESFPLTVTSAQKNPTAFYLCASSIRQGATIQYFGAGTRLSVL.

The table lists this clonotype with a few counts. This chain joins TRBV2 and TRBJ1-6, with TRBD1 as a possible D gene (5 bases). The V gene's germline CDR1 is SNHLY and CDR2 FYNNEI. V gave up 6 bases and J gave up 9 bases, with 15 bases separating them. The CDR3 has 14 amino acids. CDR3 coding DNA: TGTGCCAGCAGGGGTTGGGGGGATGGTTCACCCCTCCACTTT. Translated: CASRGWGDGSPLHF.

This chain uses TRBV28 with TRBJ2-5; D is possibly TRBD2 (6 bases). CDR1 and CDR2 (germline): MDHEN, SYDVKM. V lost 2 bases to trimming and J lost 5 bases, with 15 bases between them. This CDR3 region has 15 residues. CDR3 protein: CASSLLTGGGETQYF. The CDR3 DNA follows: TGTGCCAGCAGTTTACTGACCGGGGGTGGGGAGACCCAGTACTTC.

This clonotype was detected ten times or more. This rearrangement joins TRBV29-1 to TRBJ1-1; perhaps TRBD1 as D (5 bases). Germline CDR1 reads SQVTM; CDR2 reads ANQGSEA. The CDR3 contains 14 residues. Trimming took 4 bases from V and 0 from J, leaving 12 bases between them. The CDR3 is CSVVIRGMNTEAFF. CDR3 bases: TGCAGCGTTGTGATTCGGGGGATGAACACTGAAGCTTTCTTT.

This clonotype was recorded many times. The chain uses TRBV3-1 and TRBJ2-1; a weak D match, TRBD2 (5 bases). The CDR3 runs to 14 residues. Germline V lookup: CDR1 LGHDT, CDR2 YNNKEL (reference sequence). V was cut by 4 bases and J by 7 bases, with 14 bases left in between. The CDR3 region has the DNA TGTGCCAGCAGCCCCCACGCCGGGGATAATGAGCAGTTCTTC. It yields the protein CASSPHAGDNEQFF.

In this sample, this clonotype turned up once. The V call is TRBV25-1, the J call TRBJ1-2; 8 nucleotides line up with TRBD1. The CDR3 consists of 16 residues. Unmatched junction bases numbered 14, after V lost 4 bases and J lost 7 bases. The V gene's germline CDR1 is MGHDK and CDR2 SYGVNS. In DNA form, the CDR3 reads TGTGCCAGCAGTGCTGCACTCGGACAGGGAGGGCGTGGCTACACCTTC. Translating it yields CASSAALGQGGRGYTF.

This clonotype was seen repeatedly, ten times or more. The chain uses TRBV7-2 and TRBJ2-7; TRBD2 matches 7 bases. Germline V CDR1 and CDR2: SGHTA, FQGNSA. CDR3 size: 14 residues. J gave up 1 base and V 3 bases, and 3 bases lay outside the gene matches. DNA for the CDR3: TGTGCCAGCAGCTTCCCGGGAGGTTCCTACGAGCAGTACTTC. Translation: CASSFPGGSYEQYF.

This clonotype was counted ten times or more. The chain recombines TRBV19 with TRBJ1-2; tentative D call: TRBD1 (5 bases). CDR1 and CDR2 from the germline V gene are LNHDA and SQIVND (reference sequence). The CDR3 has 14 residues. V shed 7 bases and J shed 2 bases, with 14 bases lying between them. This CDR3 reads CASMGVGTNYGYTF. In DNA form, the CDR3 reads TGTGCCAGTATGGGGGTAGGGACGAACTATGGCTACACCTTC.

This clonotype was found many times. V is TRBV12-3 or TRBV12-4 and J is TRBJ1-2; a possible D gene is TRBD1 (5 bases). The CDR3 length is 14 residues. The ends were cut back, 5 bases at V and 2 bases at J, with 12 bases in the middle. CDR3 bases: TGTGCCAGCAGTCCTCGGACACCCAACTATGGCTACACCTTC. As protein: CASSPRTPNYGYTF.

This clonotype was observed at least ten times. J is TRBJ1-2 and V is TRBV6-2 or TRBV6-3; D is unclear. Germline-derived CDR1 and CDR2 are MNHEY and SVGEGT. Trimming took off 2 bases at V and 3 bases at J, with 16 bases between the two ends. This CDR3 is 16 amino acids long. CDR3 region: CASSYGGRWRDYGYTF. CDR3 nucleotide sequence: TGTGCCAGCAGTTACGGCGGGAGGTGGAGGGACTATGGCTACACCTTC.

This clonotype was recorded only once. Just one base apart from a much larger clone, this may be a read error. In DNA form, the CDR3 reads TGTGCCAGCGGTCCCCGGGCCCGAGAAAGCTACACCTTC. Translated, it gives CASGPRARESYTF. V and J are TRBV28 and TRBJ1-2; D unresolved. The germline CDR1 and CDR2 sequences are MDHEN and SYDVKM. The CDR3 contains 13 residues. V shed 8 bases and J shed 9 bases, with 19 bases lying between them.

V and J are TRBV20-1 and TRBJ1-1; D is possibly TRBD1 (6 bases). This CDR3 is 13 amino acids long. V was trimmed by 2 bases and J by 1 base, leaving 8 bases between them. Germline loops: CDR1 DFQATT, CDR2 SNEGSKA (reference sequence). CDR3 coding DNA: TGCAGTGCTAGATCACAGGGGAACACTGAAGCTTTCTTT. Protein sequence: CSARSQGNTEAFF.

The chain has TRBV12-3 or TRBV12-4 and TRBJ1-2; D unresolved. V lost 1 base to trimming and J lost 8 bases, with 11 bases between them. CDR3 length: 13 residues. The CDR3: CASSLVPGRGYTF. The CDR3 bases are TGTGCCAGCAGTTTAGTCCCCGGCAGAGGCTACACCTTC.

To note about this clonotype: The germline gene is not matched at one end of the junction; a read error may be the cause. The chain recombines TRBV19 with TRBJ1-1; perhaps TRBD1 as D (6 bases). CDR1 is LNHDA and CDR2 is SQIVND in the germline V gene (reference sequence). The CDR3 extends over 13 amino acids. CDR3 residues: CASTPTGNTEDFF. DNA of the CDR3: TGTGCCAGTACCCCGACAGGTAACACTGAAGATTTCTTT.

This clonotype was counted ten times or more. V usage is TRBV7-8 and J usage is TRBJ1-4, with D tentatively TRBD1 (6 bases). Trimming cost V 5 bases and J 8 bases, with 9 bases left between them. The length of the CDR3 is 12 residues. Germline CDR1 and CDR2: SGHVS and FQNEAQ. The CDR3 sequence is CASSLQGEKLFF. The CDR3, as DNA: TGTGCCAGCAGCCTTCAGGGGGAAAAACTGTTTTTT.

In this sample, this clonotype turned up many times. This chain uses TRBV7-2 with TRBJ2-4, with D tentatively TRBD1 (5 bases). CDR3 length: 11 amino acids. CDR1 is SGHTA, CDR2 FQGNSA, per germline. V shed 5 bases and J shed 9 bases, with 8 bases lying between them. The CDR3: CASSQGGIQYF. The CDR3 nucleotides read TGTGCCAGCAGCCAGGGTGGCATTCAGTACTTC. The full variable domain, completed using reference TRBV7-2 and TRBJ2-4, is GAGVSQSPSNKVTEKGKDVELRCDPISGHTALYWYRQSLGQGLEFLIYFQGNSAPDKSGLPSDRFSAERTGGSVSTLTIQRTQQEDSAVYLCASSQGGIQYFGAGTRLSVL.

This clonotype occurred many times. The genes are TRBV9 and TRBJ1-2; D not resolved. The CDR3 extends over 13 amino acids. Trimming left V 1 base short and J 1 base short, with 5 bases between. Germline-derived CDR1 and CDR2 are SGDLS and YYNGEE. CDR3 bases: TGTGCCAGCAGCGTAAGTCGTAACTATGGCTACACCTTC. This sequence encodes CASSVSRNYGYTF.

The V call is TRBV6-5, the J call TRBJ1-4; TRBD1 matches at 9 bases. The V and J ends lost 6 bases and 7 bases, in that order; junction bases with no gene match: 12. The CDR3 extends over 16 amino acids. Germline V lookup: CDR1 MNHEY, CDR2 SVGAGI. The CDR3 sequence: CASRPLQGANGEKLFF. In nucleotides, the CDR3 is TGTGCCAGCAGACCACTACAGGGGGCAAATGGTGAAAAACTGTTTTTT.

The table lists this clonotype with many counts. The rearrangement joins TRBV6-1 to TRBJ2-7; 9 nucleotides line up with TRBD1. This CDR3 is 13 amino acids long. The germline V gene has CDR1 MNHNS and CDR2 SASEGT. The trim removed 4 bases at V and 6 bases at J, leaving 4 bases unmatched. The CDR3 coding sequence is TGTGCCAGCAGTGGGGACAGGGTCGGCGAGCAGTACTTC. Its translation: CASSGDRVGEQYF.